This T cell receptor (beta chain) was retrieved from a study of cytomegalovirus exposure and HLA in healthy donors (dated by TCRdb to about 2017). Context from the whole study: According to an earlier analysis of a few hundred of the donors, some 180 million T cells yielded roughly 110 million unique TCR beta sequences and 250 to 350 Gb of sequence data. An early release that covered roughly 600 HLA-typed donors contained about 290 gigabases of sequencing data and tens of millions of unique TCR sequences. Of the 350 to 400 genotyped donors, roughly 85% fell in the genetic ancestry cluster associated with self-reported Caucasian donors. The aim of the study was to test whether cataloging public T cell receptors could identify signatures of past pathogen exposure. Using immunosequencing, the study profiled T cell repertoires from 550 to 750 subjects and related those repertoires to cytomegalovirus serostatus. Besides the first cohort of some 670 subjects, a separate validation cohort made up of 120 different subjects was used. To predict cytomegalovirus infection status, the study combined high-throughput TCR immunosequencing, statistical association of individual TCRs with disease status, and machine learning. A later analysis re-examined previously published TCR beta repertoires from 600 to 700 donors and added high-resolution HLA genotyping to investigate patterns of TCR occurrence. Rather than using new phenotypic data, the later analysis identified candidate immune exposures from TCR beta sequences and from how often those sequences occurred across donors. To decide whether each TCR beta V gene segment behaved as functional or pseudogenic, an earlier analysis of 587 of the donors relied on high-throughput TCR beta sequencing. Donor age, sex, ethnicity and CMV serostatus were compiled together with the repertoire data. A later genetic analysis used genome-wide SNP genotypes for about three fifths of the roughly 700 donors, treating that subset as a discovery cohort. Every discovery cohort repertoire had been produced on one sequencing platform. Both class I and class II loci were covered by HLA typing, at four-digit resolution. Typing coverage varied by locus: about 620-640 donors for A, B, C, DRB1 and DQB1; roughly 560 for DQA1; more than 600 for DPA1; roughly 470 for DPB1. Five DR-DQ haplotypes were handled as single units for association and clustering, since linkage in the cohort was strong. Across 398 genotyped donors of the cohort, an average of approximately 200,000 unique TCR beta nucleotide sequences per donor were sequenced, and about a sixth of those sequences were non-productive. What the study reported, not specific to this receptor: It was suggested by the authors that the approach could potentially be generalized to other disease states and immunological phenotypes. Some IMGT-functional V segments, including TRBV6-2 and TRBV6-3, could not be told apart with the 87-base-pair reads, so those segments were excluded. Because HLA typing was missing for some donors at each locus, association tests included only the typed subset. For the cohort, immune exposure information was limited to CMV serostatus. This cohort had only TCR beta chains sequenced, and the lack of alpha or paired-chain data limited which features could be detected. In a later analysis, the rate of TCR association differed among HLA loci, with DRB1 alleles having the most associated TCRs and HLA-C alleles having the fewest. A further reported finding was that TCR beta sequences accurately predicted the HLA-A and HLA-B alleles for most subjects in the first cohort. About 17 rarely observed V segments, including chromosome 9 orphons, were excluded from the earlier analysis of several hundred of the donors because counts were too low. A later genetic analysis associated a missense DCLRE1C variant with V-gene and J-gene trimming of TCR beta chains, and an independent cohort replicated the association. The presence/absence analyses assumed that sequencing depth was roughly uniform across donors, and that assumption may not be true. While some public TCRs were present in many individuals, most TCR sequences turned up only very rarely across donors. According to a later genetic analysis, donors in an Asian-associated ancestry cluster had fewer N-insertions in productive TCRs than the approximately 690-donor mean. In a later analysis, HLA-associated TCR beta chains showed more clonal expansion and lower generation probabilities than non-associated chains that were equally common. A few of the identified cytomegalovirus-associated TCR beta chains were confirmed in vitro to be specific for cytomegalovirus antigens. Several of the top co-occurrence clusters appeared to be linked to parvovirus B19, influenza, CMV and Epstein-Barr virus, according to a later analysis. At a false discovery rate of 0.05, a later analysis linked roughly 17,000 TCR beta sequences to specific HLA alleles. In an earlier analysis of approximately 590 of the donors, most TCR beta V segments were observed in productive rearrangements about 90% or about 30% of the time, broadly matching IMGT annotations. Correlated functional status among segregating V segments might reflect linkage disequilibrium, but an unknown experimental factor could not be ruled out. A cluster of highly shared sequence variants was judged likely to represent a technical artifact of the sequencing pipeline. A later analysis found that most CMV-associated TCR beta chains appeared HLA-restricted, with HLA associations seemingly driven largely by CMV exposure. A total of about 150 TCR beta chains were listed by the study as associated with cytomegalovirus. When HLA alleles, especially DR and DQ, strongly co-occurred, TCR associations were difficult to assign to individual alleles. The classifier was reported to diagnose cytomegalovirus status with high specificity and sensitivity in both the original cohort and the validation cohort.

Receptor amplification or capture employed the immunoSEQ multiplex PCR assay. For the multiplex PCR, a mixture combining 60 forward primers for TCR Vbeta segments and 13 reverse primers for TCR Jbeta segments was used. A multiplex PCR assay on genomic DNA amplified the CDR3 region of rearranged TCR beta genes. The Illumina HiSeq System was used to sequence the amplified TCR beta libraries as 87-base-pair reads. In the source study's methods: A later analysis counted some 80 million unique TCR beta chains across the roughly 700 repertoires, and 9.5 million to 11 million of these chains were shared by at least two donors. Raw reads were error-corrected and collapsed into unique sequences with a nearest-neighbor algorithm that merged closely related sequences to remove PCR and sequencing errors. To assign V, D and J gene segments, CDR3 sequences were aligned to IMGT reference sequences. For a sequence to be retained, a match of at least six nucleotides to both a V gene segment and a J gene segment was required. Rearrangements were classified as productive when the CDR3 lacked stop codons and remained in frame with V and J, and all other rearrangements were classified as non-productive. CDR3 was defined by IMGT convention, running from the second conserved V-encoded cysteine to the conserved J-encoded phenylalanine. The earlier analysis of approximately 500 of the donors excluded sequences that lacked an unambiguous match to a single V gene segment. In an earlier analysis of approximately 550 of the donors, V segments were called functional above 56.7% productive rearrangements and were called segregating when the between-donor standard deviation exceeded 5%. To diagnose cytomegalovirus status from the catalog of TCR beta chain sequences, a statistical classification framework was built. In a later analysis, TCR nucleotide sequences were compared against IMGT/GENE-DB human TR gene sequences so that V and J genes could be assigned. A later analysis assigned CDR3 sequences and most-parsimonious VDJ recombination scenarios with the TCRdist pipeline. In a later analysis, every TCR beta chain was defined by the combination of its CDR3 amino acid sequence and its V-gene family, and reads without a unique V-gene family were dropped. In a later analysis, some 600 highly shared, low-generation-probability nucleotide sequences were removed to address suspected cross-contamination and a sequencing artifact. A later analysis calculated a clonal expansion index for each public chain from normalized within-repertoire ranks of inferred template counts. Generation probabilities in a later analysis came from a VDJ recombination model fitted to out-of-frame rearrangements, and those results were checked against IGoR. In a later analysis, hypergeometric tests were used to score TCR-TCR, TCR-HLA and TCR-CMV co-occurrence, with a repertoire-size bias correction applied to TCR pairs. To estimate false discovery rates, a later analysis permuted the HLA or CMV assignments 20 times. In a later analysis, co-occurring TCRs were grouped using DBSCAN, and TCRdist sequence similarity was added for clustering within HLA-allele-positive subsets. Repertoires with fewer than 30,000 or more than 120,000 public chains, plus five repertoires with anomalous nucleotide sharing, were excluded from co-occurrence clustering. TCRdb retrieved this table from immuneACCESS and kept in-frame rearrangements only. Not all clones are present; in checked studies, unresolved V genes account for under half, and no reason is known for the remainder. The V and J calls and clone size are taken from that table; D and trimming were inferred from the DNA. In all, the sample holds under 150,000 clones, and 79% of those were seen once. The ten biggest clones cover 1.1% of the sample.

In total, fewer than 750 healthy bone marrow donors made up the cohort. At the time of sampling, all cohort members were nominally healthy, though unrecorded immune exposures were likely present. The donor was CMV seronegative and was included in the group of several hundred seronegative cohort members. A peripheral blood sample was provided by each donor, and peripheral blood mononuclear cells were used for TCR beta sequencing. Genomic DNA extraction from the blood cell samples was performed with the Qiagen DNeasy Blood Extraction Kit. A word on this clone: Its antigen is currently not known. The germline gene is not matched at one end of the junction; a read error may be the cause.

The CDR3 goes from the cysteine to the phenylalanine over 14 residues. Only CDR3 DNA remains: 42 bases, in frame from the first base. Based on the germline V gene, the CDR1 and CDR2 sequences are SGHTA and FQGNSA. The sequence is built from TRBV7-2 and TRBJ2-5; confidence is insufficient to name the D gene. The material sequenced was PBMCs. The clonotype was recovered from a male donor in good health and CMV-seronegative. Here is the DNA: TGTGCCAGCAGCTTAAACGGAGACCAAGAGGCCCAGTACTTC. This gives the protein CASSLNGDQEAQYF.